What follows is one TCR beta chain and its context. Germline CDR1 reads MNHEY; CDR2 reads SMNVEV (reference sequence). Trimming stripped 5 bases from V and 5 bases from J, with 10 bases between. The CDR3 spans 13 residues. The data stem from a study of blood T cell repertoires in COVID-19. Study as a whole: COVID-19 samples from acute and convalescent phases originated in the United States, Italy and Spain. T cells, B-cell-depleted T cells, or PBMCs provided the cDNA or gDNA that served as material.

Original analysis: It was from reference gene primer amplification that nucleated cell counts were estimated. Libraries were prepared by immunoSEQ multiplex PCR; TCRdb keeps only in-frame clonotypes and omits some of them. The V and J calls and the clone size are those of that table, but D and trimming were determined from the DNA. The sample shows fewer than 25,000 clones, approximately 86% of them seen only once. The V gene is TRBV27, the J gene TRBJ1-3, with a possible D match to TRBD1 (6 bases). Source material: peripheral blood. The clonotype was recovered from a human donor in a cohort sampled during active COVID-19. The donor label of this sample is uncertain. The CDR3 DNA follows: TGTGCCAGCAGTCCGGGACACCGAAACACCATATATTTT. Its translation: CASSPGHRNTIYF.